This T cell receptor beta chain was recovered during a study of identical twins. Template switching supplied a universal primer site; unique molecular identifiers were carried on the cDNA. TCRdb re-derived calls from the 5' RACE reads in MiXCR, one entry per CDR3 protein. The sample has 540,000 or so distinct CDR3 sequences, about 22% seen once. The CDR3 length is 14 residues. Trimming shortened V by 6 bases and J by 3 bases, and 11 bases separated the two germline ends. In addition, the sample was reused for a study of yellow fever vaccine responses in identical twins.

This TCR came from a woman under 30 in good health. The rearrangement joins TRBV12-3 or TRBV12-4 to TRBJ2-2, with D maybe TRBD2 (5 bases). What was sequenced was CD4+ T cells sorted from blood. The CDR3 DNA reads TGTGCCAGCAGCTCCGGGGATCACACCGGGGAGCTGTTTTTT. Encoded protein: CASSSGDHTGELFF.